These 13 T cell receptor beta chains were all obtained from the same sample, sequenced in a study of T cells in Graves' hyperthyroidism and ophthalmopathy. Researchers amplified the TCR beta CDR3 regions from RNA transcripts. HTBI primers were used for first-round RT-PCR of the TCR CDR3. TCRdb re-derived calls from the multiplex PCR reads in MiXCR, one entry per CDR3 protein. The sample holds hundreds of thousands of distinct CDR3 sequences, approximately 20% seen once. The sequenced sample consisted of blood. All receptors come from a man in his forties with Graves' ophthalmopathy.

To note about this clonotype: It may be a read error: a sequence one base away is much more abundant. V gene TRBV3-1 combines with J gene TRBJ2-5, with D uncertain. Germline V CDR1 and CDR2: LGHDT, YNNKEL (reference sequence). This CDR3 is 12 amino acids long. The CDR3 sequence is CASSPDMETRYF. DNA for the CDR3: TGTGCCAGCAGCCCCGACATGGAGACCCGGTACTTC.

This clonotype was seen a few times. J is TRBJ2-2 and V is TRBV18, with TRBD1 matching over 7 bases. Germline CDR1 reads KGHSH; CDR2 reads LQKENI. The CDR3 contains 16 residues. After removal of 3 bases from V and 3 bases from J, the junction contained 7 bases not matched to a gene. CDR3 residues: CASSPRQGGDTGELFF. In nucleotides, the CDR3 is TGTGCCAGCTCACCCCGACAGGGTGGGGACACCGGGGAGCTGTTTTTT.

The rearrangement links TRBV6-1 to TRBJ2-7; 9 bases match TRBD2. The J segment lost 0 bases and the V segment lost 5 bases, leaving 5 bases of the junction unmatched. The CDR3 length is 15 residues. Germline V gene sequence: CDR1 MNHNS, CDR2 SASEGT. The chain's CDR3 is CASSYGGGASYEQYF. The CDR3 DNA reads TGTGCCAGCAGTTATGGCGGGGGGGCCTCCTACGAGCAGTACTTC.

The V and J genes are TRBV4-1 and TRBJ2-2; 7 bases fit TRBD2. The ends lost 1 base at V and 6 bases at J; junction bases unmatched: 11. This CDR3 contains 17 residues. Germline V gene sequence: CDR1 MGHRA, CDR2 YSYEKL. The DNA for the CDR3 is TGCGCCAGCAGCCAAGGTCCGGCGGGAGTGGGGCCCGGGGAGCTGTTTTTT. Its translation: CASSQGPAGVGPGELFF.

This clonotype occurred many times. This chain links TRBV6-1 with TRBJ1-1; D not certain. Trimming pared 5 bases from V and 6 bases from J, leaving 13 bases between. The germline V gene encodes CDR1 MNHNS and CDR2 SASEGT. This CDR3 has 13 amino acids. CDR3 sequence: CASSIYSPAEAFF. In DNA, the CDR3 is TGTGCCAGCAGTATTTATTCACCCGCTGAAGCTTTCTTT.

This clonotype was seen at least ten times. The chain combines TRBV3-1 with TRBJ2-1, with unresolved D. This CDR3 has 12 amino acids. Trimming took off 3 bases at V and 6 bases at J, with 6 bases between the two ends. Germline loops: CDR1 LGHDT, CDR2 YNNKEL (reference sequence). CDR3 residues: CASSQQTNEQFF. The CDR3, as DNA: TGTGCCAGCAGCCAGCAAACCAATGAGCAGTTCTTC.

This clonotype was seen at least ten times. The chain joins TRBV6-2 or TRBV6-3 to TRBJ2-1; TRBD2 matches at 10 bases. Unmatched junction bases numbered 4, after V lost 2 bases and J lost 3 bases. CDR1 is MNHEY, CDR2 SVGEGT, per germline. This CDR3 comprises 16 residues. The CDR3 is CASSYAGLANYNEQFF. Here the CDR3 DNA reads TGTGCCAGCAGTTACGCGGGACTAGCGAACTACAATGAGCAGTTCTTC.

The chain recombines TRBV20-1 with TRBJ2-4, with D perhaps matching TRBD2 (6 bases). The CDR3 sequence is 14 residues long. Per germline, CDR1 DFQATT and CDR2 SNEGSKA (reference sequence). V lost 6 bases to trimming and J lost 5 bases, with 17 bases between them. In nucleotides, the CDR3 is TGCAGTGCAAAGTCCGGGGGTATCGAAAACATTCAGTACTTC. Translation: CSAKSGGIENIQYF.

This clonotype came up a few times. The chain carries TRBV7-9 and TRBJ2-2; 7 bases are shared with TRBD2. CDR3 length: 16 amino acids. V was pared by 6 bases and J by 5 bases, with 12 bases of the junction left unmatched. CDR1 and CDR2 from the germline V gene are SEHNR and FQNEAQ (reference sequence). CDR3 protein: CASSLGLDGLTGELFF. The CDR3 nucleotides are TGTGCCAGCAGTCTTGGACTAGATGGACTGACCGGGGAGCTGTTTTTT.

This clonotype was recorded a few times. V gene TRBV12-5 combines with J gene TRBJ1-1; D call uncertain. This CDR3 has 13 residues. CDR1 is LGHNT, CDR2 FRNRAP, per germline. V lost 1 base and J 0 bases, leaving 3 bases between the germline ends. DNA for the CDR3: TGTGCTAGTGGTTTGGACATGAACACTGAAGCTTTCTTT. Translating it yields CASGLDMNTEAFF.

This clonotype was observed many times. This chain joins TRBV12-3 or TRBV12-4 and TRBJ2-7; no clear D gene. The CDR3 runs to 14 residues. The germline V and J ends were trimmed by 4 bases and 3 bases, with 13 bases remaining between them. The CDR3 loop reads CASSSWKENYEQYF. CDR3 nucleotides: TGTGCCAGCAGTTCCTGGAAGGAGAACTACGAGCAGTACTTC.

This clonotype was seen at least ten times. This rearrangement joins TRBV7-9 to TRBJ2-5; D is tentatively TRBD1 or TRBD2 (5 bases each). The germline CDR1 and CDR2 sequences are SEHNR and FQNEAQ (reference sequence). Trimming cost V 5 bases and J 4 bases, with 17 bases left between them. The CDR3 contains 15 residues. The CDR3 reads CASSPPGRLGETQYF. CDR3 sequence (DNA): TGTGCCAGCAGCCCACCGGGACGCCTAGGAGAGACCCAGTACTTC.

This clonotype was observed a handful of times. The CDR3, as DNA: TGTGCCAGCAGTTACCCGGGACAGGTTAACTATGGCTACACCTTC. As protein: CASSYPGQVNYGYTF. The chain combines TRBV6-5 with TRBJ1-2, with 8 bases identical to TRBD1. Per germline, CDR1 MNHEY and CDR2 SVGAGI. J gave up 1 base and V 2 bases, and 3 bases lay outside the gene matches. The CDR3 is 15 amino acids.